This T cell receptor (beta chain) derives from a study of CD8 T cells in ankylosing spondylitis. Findings and limits, study-wide: Ankylosing spondylitis blood appeared to carry a characteristic TCR beta motif of eight or nine highly homologous variants. Peripheral blood held disease-linked clones only at relatively low frequency, and these were CD8+.

MiXCR, applied by TCRdb to the 5' RACE reads, yields one record per CDR3 protein. This sample carries fewer than 450,000 distinct CDR3 sequences, 17% of them seen once, and the ten largest clones take approximately 1%. Notes on this clonotype: As yet, its antigen is unknown.

Germline CDR1 is DFQATT and CDR2 is SNEGSKA (reference sequence). This CDR3 region has 16 residues. The V gene end was trimmed by 4 bases and the J gene end by 8 bases; junction bases not matched to a gene: 11. Sequencing was done on a sample of blood, either unsorted or a sorted T cell fraction (not recorded which). The J gene is TRBJ2-1, the V gene TRBV20-1, with 13 bases fitting TRBD2. The receptor's source is a male donor with ankylosing spondylitis. The DNA for the CDR3 is TGCAGTGCTATCGGGACTAGCGGGGCCCTCAGGGATGAGCAGTTCTTC. Translation: CSAIGTSGALRDEQFF.